The present entry profiles one T cell receptor beta chain with its context. Its antigen is not known. Building the TCR beta libraries relied on iRepertoire HTBI primers, and CDR3 regions underwent Arm-PCR. TCRdb reprocessed the multiplex PCR reads via MiXCR and lists one record per CDR3 protein. The sample lists more than 450,000 distinct CDR3 sequences; about a sixth were seen once. The data were taken from a study of regulatory T cells in long-lasting Graves disease. Study-wide results and limits: Persistent patients shared more public clonotypes (around 2,500) than newly diagnosed patients (over 900).

Time point reported: newly diagnosed GD, antithyroid drugs for less than 3 months. The authors made the TCR library using RNA they extracted from PBMCs. CDR1 and CDR2 from the germline V gene are MGHRA and YSYEKL. V gave up 1 base and J gave up 0 bases, with 15 bases separating them. The CDR3 loop spans 17 amino acids. The same specimen was also included in a second study, on T cells in Graves' hyperthyroidism and ophthalmopathy. That study reports: Progression to ophthalmopathy was predicted a median of 6.5 months early.

This clonotype originated in a man aged 35 to 55 with Graves disease. The sequencing here drew on peripheral blood mononuclear cells (PBMCs), taken at new diagnosis, from a patient treated with antithyroid drugs. The gene calls are TRBV4-1 and TRBJ1-1; D may be TRBD1 (5 bases). The chain's CDR3 is CASSQAVDREMNTEAFF. The CDR3 region has the DNA TGCGCCAGCAGCCAAGCCGTCGACAGAGAGATGAACACTGAAGCTTTCTTT.